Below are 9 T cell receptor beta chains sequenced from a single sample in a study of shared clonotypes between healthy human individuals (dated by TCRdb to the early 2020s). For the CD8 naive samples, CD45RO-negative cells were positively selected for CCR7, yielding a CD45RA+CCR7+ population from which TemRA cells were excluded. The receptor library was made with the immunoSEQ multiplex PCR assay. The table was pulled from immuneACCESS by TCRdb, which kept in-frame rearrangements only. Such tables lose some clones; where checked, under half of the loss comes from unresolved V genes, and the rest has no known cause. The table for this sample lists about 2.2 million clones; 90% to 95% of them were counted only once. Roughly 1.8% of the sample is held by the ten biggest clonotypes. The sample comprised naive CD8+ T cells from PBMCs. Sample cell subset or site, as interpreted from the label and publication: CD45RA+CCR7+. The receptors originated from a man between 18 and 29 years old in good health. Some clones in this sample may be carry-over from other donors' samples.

CDR3 protein: CASSPNRGRAMGQGVLDEQYF. The CDR3 coding sequence is TGTGCCAGCTCACCAAATAGGGGCAGGGCAATGGGCCAGGGGGTTCTCGACGAGCAGTACTTC. J is TRBJ2-7 and V is TRBV18; 7 nucleotides agree with TRBD1. V was clipped by 2 bases and J by 5 bases; unmatched bases: 27. Germline loops: CDR1 KGHSH, CDR2 LQKENI. The CDR3 contains 21 residues.

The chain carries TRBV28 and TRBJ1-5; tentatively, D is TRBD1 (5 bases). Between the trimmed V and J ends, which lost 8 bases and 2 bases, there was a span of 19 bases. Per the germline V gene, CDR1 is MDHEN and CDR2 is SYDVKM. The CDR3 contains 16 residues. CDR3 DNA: TGTGCCAGCGTCCCCCCGAGGCGGGGGGGCAATCAGCCCCAGCATTTT. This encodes CASVPPRRGGNQPQHF.

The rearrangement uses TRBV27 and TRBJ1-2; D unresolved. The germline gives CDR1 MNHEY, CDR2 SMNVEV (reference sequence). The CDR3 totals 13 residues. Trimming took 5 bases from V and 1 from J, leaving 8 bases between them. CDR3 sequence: CASSAEGNYGYTF. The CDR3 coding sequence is TGTGCCAGCAGTGCGGAGGGTAACTATGGCTACACCTTC.

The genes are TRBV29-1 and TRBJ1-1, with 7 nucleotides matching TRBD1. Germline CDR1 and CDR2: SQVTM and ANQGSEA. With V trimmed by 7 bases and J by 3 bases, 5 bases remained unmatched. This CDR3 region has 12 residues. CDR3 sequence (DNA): TGCAGCGCCCTAGACAGGGACACTGAAGCTTTCTTT. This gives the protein CSALDRDTEAFF.

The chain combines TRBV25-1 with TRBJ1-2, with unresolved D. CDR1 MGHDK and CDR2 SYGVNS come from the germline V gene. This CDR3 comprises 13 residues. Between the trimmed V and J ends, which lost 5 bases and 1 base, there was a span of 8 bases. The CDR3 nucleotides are TGTGCCAGCAGTCTCAGTTTTAACTATGGCTACACCTTC. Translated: CASSLSFNYGYTF.

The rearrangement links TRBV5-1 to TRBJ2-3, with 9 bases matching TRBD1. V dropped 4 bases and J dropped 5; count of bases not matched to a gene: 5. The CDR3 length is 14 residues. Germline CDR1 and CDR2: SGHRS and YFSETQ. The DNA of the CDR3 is TGCGCCAGCAGCGACAGGGGGGAGGGAGATACGCAGTATTTT. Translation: CASSDRGEGDTQYF. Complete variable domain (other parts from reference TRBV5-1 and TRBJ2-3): KAGVTQTPRYLIKTRGQQVTLSCSPISGHRSVSWYQQTPGQGLQFLFEYFSETQRNKGNFPGRFSGRQFSNSRSEMNVSTLELGDSALYLCASSDRGEGDTQYFGPGTRLTVL.

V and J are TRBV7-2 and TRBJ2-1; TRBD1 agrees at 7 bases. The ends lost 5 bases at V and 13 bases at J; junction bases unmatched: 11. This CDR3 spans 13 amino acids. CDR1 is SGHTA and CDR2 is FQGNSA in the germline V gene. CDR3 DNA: TGTGCCAGCAGCCAATACGGTCGGGACAGTCAGTTCTTC. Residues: CASSQYGRDSQFF.

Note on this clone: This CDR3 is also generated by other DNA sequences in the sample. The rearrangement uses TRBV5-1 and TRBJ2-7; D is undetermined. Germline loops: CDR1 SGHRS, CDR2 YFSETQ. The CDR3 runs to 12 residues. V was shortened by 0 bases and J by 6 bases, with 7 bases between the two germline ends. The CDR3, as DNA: TGCGCCAGCAGCTTGGGGGCATCCGAGCAGTACTTC. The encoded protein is CASSLGASEQYF.

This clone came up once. The CDR3 protein is CASSDGTEPYNEQFF. In DNA, the CDR3 is TGTGCCAGCAGCGACGGGACAGAGCCCTACAATGAGCAGTTCTTC. The V gene is TRBV7-9, the J gene TRBJ2-1; TRBD1 aligns across 7 bases. V lost 5 bases to trimming and J lost 2 bases; unmatched junction nucleotides: 6. From germline, CDR1 is SEHNR and CDR2 FQNEAQ (reference sequence). There are 15 residues in the CDR3.